The 16 T cell receptor beta chains presented below share a single source sample, sequenced in a study of T cells and Merkel cell carcinoma outcomes. Sequenced by immunoSEQ multiplex PCR; TCRdb stores in-frame clones only, minus some. The sample holds 300 or so clones, about 95% seen once. The source material was tumor tissue from Merkel cell carcinoma. The source is a human donor with Merkel cell carcinoma.

The genes are TRBV5-1 and TRBJ1-1; 8 bases map to TRBD1. Germline V gene lookup returns CDR1 SGHRS and CDR2 YFSETQ. J was trimmed by 0 bases and V by 2 bases; bases with no gene match: 6. The CDR3 spans 16 residues. CDR3 sequence reads: CASSLVTGGLNTEAFF. The CDR3, as DNA: TGCGCCAGCAGCTTAGTCACAGGGGGTTTGAACACTGAAGCTTTCTTT.

V is TRBV4-1 and J is TRBJ1-6; TRBD1 is a possible D gene (5 bases). CDR1 and CDR2 (germline): MGHRA, YSYEKL. The V end lost 1 base, the J end lost 4 bases, and 17 bases lay between the germline ends. The CDR3 is made up of 18 amino acids. CDR3 bases: TGCGCCAGCAGCCAAGGACAGACCACCCTACCTTATAATTCACCCCTCCACTTT. This translates into CASSQGQTTLPYNSPLHF.

The rearrangement joins TRBV7-9 to TRBJ1-1; D is uncertain. CDR1 SEHNR and CDR2 FQNEAQ come from the germline V gene (reference sequence). The ends were cut back, 3 bases at V and 1 base at J, with 9 bases in the middle. The CDR3 loop spans 14 amino acids. In DNA form, the CDR3 reads TGTGCCAGCAGCTTCCGAGGCGCGAACACTGAAGCTTTCTTT. This codes for CASSFRGANTEAFF.

V usage is TRBV29-1 and J usage is TRBJ1-1, with TRBD1 as a possible D gene (5 bases). Germline assignment: CDR1 SQVTM and CDR2 ANQGSEA. There are 12 residues in the CDR3. V was cut by 7 bases and J by 2 bases, with 11 bases left in between. CDR3 in DNA: TGCAGCGGTGGCGGACAAAACACTGAAGCTTTCTTT. Its protein product is CSGGGQNTEAFF.

The chain combines TRBV11-2 with TRBJ2-5; no definite D call. Germline values: CDR1 SGHAT, CDR2 FQNNGV. This CDR3 spans 12 amino acids. Trimming pared 1 base from V and 6 bases from J, leaving 6 bases between. CDR3 in DNA: TGTGCCAGCAGCTTAGTTGGGCAGACCCAGTACTTC. It encodes CASSLVGQTQYF.

J is TRBJ2-3 and V is TRBV10-1; 7 nucleotides match TRBD1. Germline CDR1 and CDR2: WNHNN and SYGVQD (reference sequence). CDR3 size: 15 residues. The V segment lost 6 bases and the J segment 3 bases; nucleotides outside the gene matches: 9. The chain's CDR3 is CASSGQEDWTDTQYF. The CDR3, as DNA: TGCGCCAGCAGCGGACAGGAAGATTGGACAGATACGCAGTATTTT.

The J gene is TRBJ1-1, the V gene TRBV5-5, with D maybe TRBD1 (6 bases). The CDR3 extends over 14 amino acids. V was pared by 5 bases and J by 1 base, with 12 bases between. CDR1 and CDR2 (germline): SGHKS, YYEKEE (reference sequence). In DNA form, the CDR3 reads TGTGCCAGCAGGAAACCGACAGGGAACACTGAAGCTTTCTTT. As protein: CASRKPTGNTEAFF.

The chain combines TRBV27 with TRBJ2-7, with 9 bases aligning to TRBD1. CDR1 and CDR2 from the germline V gene are MNHEY and SMNVEV (reference sequence). The CDR3 extends over 15 amino acids. V trimming: 5 bases; J trimming: 4 bases; junction bases outside the gene matches: 9. The CDR3 coding sequence is TGTGCCAGCAGTAGGTCACCGGGACAGGGTTACGAGCAGTACTTC. As protein: CASSRSPGQGYEQYF.

This sequence joins TRBV2 and TRBJ2-7; 8 nucleotides agree with TRBD2. Germline assignment: CDR1 SNHLY and CDR2 FYNNEI. V shed 3 bases and J 4 bases; nucleotides not matched to a gene: 8. The CDR3 is 15 residues long. CDR3 coding DNA: TGTGCCAGCAGTGAGAGAAGCGGGAGAACGTACGAGCAGTACTTC. Amino acid sequence: CASSERSGRTYEQYF.

J is TRBJ1-1 and V is TRBV7-2; 8 nucleotides match TRBD1. CDR3 length: 13 amino acids. The V gene end was trimmed by 1 base and the J gene end by 10 bases; junction bases not matched to a gene: 5. Germline values: CDR1 SGHTA, CDR2 FQGNSA. The CDR3 loop is CASSLGTGFRAFF. The CDR3 region has the DNA TGTGCCAGCAGCTTAGGGACAGGGTTTCGAGCTTTCTTT.

This chain connects TRBV2 to TRBJ2-6; D is unclear. The CDR3 loop spans 18 amino acids. Germline CDR1 is SNHLY and CDR2 is FYNNEI. The V end was cut by 4 bases, the J end by 5 bases, with 21 bases between. The CDR3 DNA is TGTGCCAGCAGTGTTACACCTTCGATACAAAGTCGGGCCAACGTCCTGACTTTC. Protein sequence: CASSVTPSIQSRANVLTF.

The chain uses TRBV7-9 and TRBJ2-1, with 7 positions matching TRBD2. Germline V gene sequence: CDR1 SEHNR, CDR2 FQNEAQ (reference sequence). The CDR3 is made up of 14 amino acids. Trimming took 5 bases from V and 7 from J; bases not matched to a gene: 8. The CDR3 here is CASSGARGGNEQFF. In DNA, the CDR3 is TGTGCCAGCAGCGGGGCGAGGGGAGGGAATGAGCAGTTCTTC. The variable domain in full, completed from reference TRBV7-9 and TRBJ2-1, reads DTGVSQNPRHKITKRGQNVTFRCDPISEHNRLYWYRQTLGQGPEFLTYFQNEAQLEKSRLLSDRFSAERPKGSFSTLEIQRTEQGDSAMYLCASSGARGGNEQFFGPGTRLTVL.

The J gene is TRBJ2-7, the V gene TRBV28, with D uncertain. V dropped 5 bases and J dropped 4 bases, with 3 bases sitting between them. Germline V gives CDR1 MDHEN, CDR2 SYDVKM. The CDR3 is made up of 10 amino acids. CDR3 sequence reads: CASSRYEQYF. As DNA, the CDR3 is TGTGCCAGCAGTCGGTACGAGCAGTACTTC.

This chain's CDR3 is CASSLLGTMAEKLFF. As DNA, the CDR3 is TGTGCCAGCTCACTTCTTGGGACTATGGCTGAAAAACTGTTTTTT. This sequence joins TRBV18 and TRBJ1-4; D possibly corresponds to TRBD1 (5 bases). The CDR3 contains 15 residues. Trimming took 4 bases from V and 7 from J, leaving 16 bases between them. Germline V gene sequence: CDR1 KGHSH, CDR2 LQKENI.

This chain connects TRBV18 to TRBJ2-5; 9 bases map to TRBD1. Per the germline V gene, CDR1 is KGHSH and CDR2 is LQKENI. This CDR3 comprises 14 residues. J lost 5 bases, V lost 10 bases, and 11 bases had no gene match. This chain's CDR3 is CATSRTGDGETQYF. DNA for the CDR3: TGTGCCACCTCCCGGACAGGGGATGGGGAGACCCAGTACTTC.

The rearrangement joins TRBV5-4 to TRBJ1-2; tentative D call: TRBD1 (5 bases). Germline CDR1 is SGHNT and CDR2 is YYREEE (reference sequence). This CDR3 is built from 16 residues. V lost 1 base to trimming and J lost 4 bases, with 17 bases between them. CDR3 sequence: CASSLLSLGDSYGYTF. The CDR3 DNA follows: TGTGCCAGCAGCTTGCTTTCCTTAGGGGATAGCTATGGCTACACCTTC.